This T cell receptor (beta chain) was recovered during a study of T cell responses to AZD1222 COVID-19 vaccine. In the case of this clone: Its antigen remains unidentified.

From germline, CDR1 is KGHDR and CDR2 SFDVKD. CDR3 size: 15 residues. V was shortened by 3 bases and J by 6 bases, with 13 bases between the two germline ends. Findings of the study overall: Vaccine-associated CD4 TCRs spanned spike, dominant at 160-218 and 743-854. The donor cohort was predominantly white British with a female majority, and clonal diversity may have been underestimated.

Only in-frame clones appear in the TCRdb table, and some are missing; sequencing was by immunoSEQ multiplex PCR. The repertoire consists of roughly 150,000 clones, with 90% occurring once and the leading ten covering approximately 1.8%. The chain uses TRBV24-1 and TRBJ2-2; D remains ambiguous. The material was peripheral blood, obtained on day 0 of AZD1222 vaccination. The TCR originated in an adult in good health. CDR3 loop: CATSDHTTRSGELFF. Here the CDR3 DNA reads TGTGCCACCAGTGATCACACCACACGGTCCGGGGAGCTGTTTTTT.